The rows below give T cell receptor beta chains drawn from one sample of a study of vaccination effects on CD4 cells after COVID-19. The method was immunoSEQ multiplex PCR; TCRdb's version includes in-frame clones alone and lacks a portion of them. The sample has around 55,000 clones; around 67% are singletons. The antigens these receptors bind are not known. The material was CD4+ T cells from PBMCs cultured with SARS-CoV-2 spike peptides, obtained before COVID-19 vaccination. Source of these receptors: a human donor who received a COVID-19 vaccine. CDR3s include the opening cysteine and the closing phenylalanine or tryptophan. The D gene is left open where the match is weak. Expanded clones are given a class, and other clones once, few, many or no size at all.

length	size	J	D	V	CDR3	DNA
18	.	TRBJ1-3	TRBD1	TRBV18	CASSPLDRGFLGGNTIYF	TGTGCCAGCTCACCCCTGGACAGGGGGTTTTTGGGTGGAAACACCATATATTTT
12	.	TRBJ1-5	.	TRBV2	CASSKQDQPQHF	TGTGCCAGCAGTAAACAGGATCAGCCCCAGCATTTT
17	.	TRBJ2-1	TRBD2	TRBV7-8	CASSLGAGGVSYNEQFF	TGTGCCAGCAGCTTAGGGGCGGGAGGTGTATCCTACAATGAGCAGTTCTTC
12	.	TRBJ1-1	.	TRBV28	CASSRIGSEAFF	TGTGCCAGCAGCAGAATCGGGTCGGAAGCTTTCTTT
13	few	TRBJ1-2	TRBD1	TRBV30	CAGPGQGANGYTF	TGTGCCGGTCCGGGACAGGGGGCGAATGGCTACACCTTC
15	.	TRBJ2-2	.	TRBV29-1	CSVIPGSSNTGELFF	TGCAGCGTTATCCCCGGGAGTTCGAACACCGGGGAGCTGTTTTTT
13	once	TRBJ2-4	.	TRBV4-2	CASSPVGGGIQYF	TGTGCCAGCAGCCCTGTGGGCGGAGGCATTCAGTACTTC
17	.	TRBJ1-3	.	TRBV4-1	CASSQGALSSSGNTIYF	TGCGCCAGCAGCCAAGGGGCCCTCAGTAGCTCTGGAAACACCATATATTTT
13	.	TRBJ1-4	.	TRBV19	CASSKNGREKLFF	TGTGCCAGTAGTAAAAATGGACGGGAAAAACTGTTTTTT
12	.	TRBJ2-3	.	TRBV25-1	CASSEPADTQYF	TGTGCCAGCAGTGAACCCGCAGATACGCAGTATTTT
14	.	TRBJ1-5	TRBD1	TRBV19	CASSVDRVGQPQHF	TGTGCCAGTAGTGTGGACAGGGTCGGTCAGCCCCAGCATTTT
12	.	TRBJ2-1	.	TRBV7-2	CASSLGEPEQFF	TGTGCCAGCAGCTTAGGGGAGCCCGAGCAGTTCTTC
15	.	TRBJ1-5	TRBD1	TRBV9	CASSEGQQLNQPQHF	TGTGCCAGCAGCGAGGGACAGCAACTCAATCAGCCCCAGCATTTT
16	few	TRBJ2-1	TRBD2	TRBV7-7	CASSPAWTSGSNEQFF	TGTGCTAGCAGCCCCGCGTGGACTAGCGGGAGCAATGAGCAGTTCTTC
17	.	TRBJ1-1	TRBD1	TRBV7-3	CASSRTGGTGKPSEAFF	TGTGCCAGCAGCCGAACCGGAGGGACAGGCAAGCCATCTGAAGCTTTCTTT
13	once	TRBJ1-2	TRBD1	TRBV12-3/TRBV12-4	CASRRTGIYGYTF	TGTGCCAGCAGGCGGACAGGGATTTATGGCTACACCTTC
14	once	TRBJ2-7	.	TRBV7-9	CASDLRGVPGEQYF	TGTGCCAGCGACCTAAGGGGGGTCCCGGGGGAGCAGTACTTC